The sequence of this TCR beta chain was determined in a study of monozygotic twins with inflammatory bowel disease. The germline V gene has CDR1 SGHAT and CDR2 FQDESV (reference sequence). CDR3 length: 16 residues. From the 5' RACE reads, TCRdb lists one entry per CDR3 protein and no DNA. Here the sample table reports a few hundred thousand distinct CDR3 sequences. With no T cell sorting beforehand, total RNA was isolated from whole blood. This TCR derives from a human donor with ulcerative colitis or Crohn's disease, or a healthy co-twin of an affected twin (not recorded which). What was sequenced was blood. The chain combines TRBV11-1 with TRBJ2-1; TCRdb's D gene call, TRBD1, goes unchecked for lack of DNA. This CDR3 is CASSLQDRGPHNEQFF.